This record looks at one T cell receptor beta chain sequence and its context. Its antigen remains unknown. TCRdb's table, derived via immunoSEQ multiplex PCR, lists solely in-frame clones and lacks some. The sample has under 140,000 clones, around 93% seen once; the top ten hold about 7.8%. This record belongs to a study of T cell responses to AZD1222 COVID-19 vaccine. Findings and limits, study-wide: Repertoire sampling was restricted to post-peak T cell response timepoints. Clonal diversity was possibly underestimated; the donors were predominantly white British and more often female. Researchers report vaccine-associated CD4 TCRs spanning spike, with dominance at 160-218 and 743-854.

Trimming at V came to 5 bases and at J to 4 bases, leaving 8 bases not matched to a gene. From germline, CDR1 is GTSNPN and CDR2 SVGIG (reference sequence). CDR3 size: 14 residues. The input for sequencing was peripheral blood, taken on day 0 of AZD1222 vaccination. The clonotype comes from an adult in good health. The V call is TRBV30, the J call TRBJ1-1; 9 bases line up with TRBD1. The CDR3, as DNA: TGTGCCTGGCATAAGACAGGGGGGGCCACTGAAGCTTTCTTT. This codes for CAWHKTGGATEAFF.